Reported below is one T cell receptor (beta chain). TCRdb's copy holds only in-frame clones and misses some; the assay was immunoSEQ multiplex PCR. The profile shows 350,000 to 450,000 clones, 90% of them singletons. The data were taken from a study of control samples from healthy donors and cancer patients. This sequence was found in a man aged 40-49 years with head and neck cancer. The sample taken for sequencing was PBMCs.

CDR3: CASSFGTSTEAFF. The CDR3 nucleotides are TGTGCCAGCAGCTTCGGGACATCCACTGAAGCTTTCTTT. The V and J genes are TRBV11-3 and TRBJ1-1; perhaps TRBD1 as D (6 bases). Germline V gene sequence: CDR1 SGHNT, CDR2 YENEEA. Trimming cost V 3 bases and J 4 bases, with 9 bases left between them. CDR3 length: 13 residues.